This TCR beta chain was identified in a study of OX40 agonist ivuxolimab in advanced cancers. Study as a whole: Ivuxolimab, an antibody acting as an agonist of OX40 (CD134), was used to treat patients. The dose of intravenous ivuxolimab that patients received every 2 weeks ranged from 0.01 to 10 mg/kg.

In germline, CDR1 is SGHAT, CDR2 FQDESV (reference sequence). This CDR3 is 13 amino acids long. Trimming stripped 2 bases from V and 10 bases from J, with 12 bases between. Remarks on this clone: Its antigen is undetermined.

Findings and limits, study-wide: Researchers report that CD8+ T cells had, on average, more expanded clones than CD4+. Clonal expansion was among the lowest in partial responders at 0.1-3.0 mg/kg, especially CD8+.

The repertoire was sequenced with immunoSEQ multiplex PCR; TCRdb's copy has only in-frame clones and lacks some. This table has 20,000 to 25,000 clones, around 85% appearing once. The chain combines TRBV11-1 with TRBJ2-1; tentatively, D is TRBD2 (6 bases). This sequence was found in an adult with an advanced solid tumor such as melanoma, head and neck, liver or kidney cancer. The specimen comprised CD4+ or CD8+ T cells sorted from blood, sampled in a trial of the OX40 agonist ivuxolimab. DNA of the CDR3: TGTGCCAGCAGCTTATTGGAGGGGAGAGAGCAGTTCTTC. This sequence encodes CASSLLEGREQFF.